These 23 T cell receptor beta chains share one sample of origin, sequenced in a study of memory CD4+ T cells and cytomegalovirus serostatus. Single viable CD3+CD4+CD8-CD45RO+ cells were sorted as the memory CD4+ T cells. The data were produced by immunoSEQ multiplex PCR, yet TCRdb's version contains in-frame clones alone and is incomplete. Of about 75,000 clones detected, about 78% appear once; the ten largest clones hold around 2.6%. Sequenced: memory CD4+ T cells from blood. These receptors were collected from an adult in good health and CMV-seropositive.

V and J are TRBV5-5 and TRBJ2-7, with 8 bases that match TRBD1. The ends lost 4 bases at V and 4 bases at J; junction bases unmatched: 10. Per the germline V gene, CDR1 is SGHKS and CDR2 is YYEKEE (reference sequence). The CDR3 covers 15 residues. The CDR3 nucleotides are TGTGCCAGCAGCACTACAGGGGGTTTAGGGTACGAGCAGTACTTC. Amino acid sequence: CASSTTGGLGYEQYF.

V and J are TRBV7-2 and TRBJ1-2; 7 bases are a match to TRBD1. V trimming: 4 bases; J trimming: 5 bases; junction bases outside the gene matches: 7. The germline CDR1 and CDR2 sequences are SGHTA and FQGNSA. The CDR3 runs to 14 residues. The CDR3 bases are TGTGCCAGCAGCTCCGGGACAGATTTATATGGCTACACCTTC. Amino acid sequence: CASSSGTDLYGYTF. The full variable domain, with the rest looked up from reference TRBV7-2 and TRBJ1-2, is GAGVSQSPSNKVTEKGKDVELRCDPISGHTALYWYRQSLGQGLEFLIYFQGNSAPDKSGLPSDRFSAERTGGSVSTLTIQRTQQEDSAVYLCASSSGTDLYGYTFGSGTRLTVV.

The chain uses TRBV7-9 and TRBJ1-5, with D unclear. The V gene lost 0 bases and the J gene lost 0 bases, with 9 bases spanning the gap. Germline loops: CDR1 SEHNR, CDR2 FQNEAQ (reference sequence). This CDR3 spans 16 amino acids. Here the CDR3 reads CASSLATQYSNQPQHF. The CDR3 region has the DNA TGTGCCAGCAGCTTAGCGACACAGTATAGCAATCAGCCCCAGCATTTT.

This clone is judged medium-sized. This chain links TRBV5-4 with TRBJ1-1; no clear D gene. The CDR3 sequence is 12 residues long. Trimming removed 4 bases from V and 2 bases from J, with 6 bases in between. The germline V gene has CDR1 SGHNT and CDR2 YYREEE (reference sequence). CDR3 in amino acids: CASSQYNTEAFF. The CDR3 DNA is TGTGCCAGCAGCCAATATAACACTGAAGCTTTCTTT.

This sequence joins TRBV21-1 and TRBJ2-1; the D call in the table, TRBD2, was not verified against the DNA. TRBV21-1 is designated a pseudogene. CDR3 length equals 15 residues. CDR3 in amino acids: CASSPGLARYNEQFF. The CDR3 nucleotides are TGTGCCAGCAGCCCGGGACTAGCGAGGTACAATGAGCAGTTCTTC.

There are a few counts of this clone. The rearrangement uses TRBV7-8 and TRBJ1-2, with 7 bases that match TRBD1. The CDR3 totals 15 residues. From germline, CDR1 is SGHVS and CDR2 FQNEAQ. Trimming cost V 3 bases and J 4 bases; bases outside gene matches: 8. CDR3 in DNA: TGTGCCAGCAGCTTCTCAGGGGGTAGGGGCTATGGCTACACCTTC. It yields the protein CASSFSGGRGYGYTF.

This rearrangement joins TRBV9 to TRBJ1-1, with D perhaps matching TRBD1 (5 bases). Trimming stripped 8 bases from V and 3 bases from J, with 17 bases between. This CDR3 has 14 amino acids. Looked up from germline, CDR1 is SGDLS and CDR2 is YYNGEE. The CDR3 DNA reads as TGTGCCAGTCCGGTCCTGGAGGGGCACACTGAAGCTTTCTTT. Its protein is CASPVLEGHTEAFF.

Concerning this clone itself: At one boundary the junction diverges from the germline segment, which might be a read error. The chain uses TRBV7-2 and TRBJ2-5, with a tentative D call TRBD2 (5 bases). In germline, CDR1 is SGHTA, CDR2 FQGNSA. This CDR3 has 13 amino acids. The CDR3 bases are TGTGCCAGCAGCTTTGACGGGGAAGAGATCCAGTACTTC. Protein product: CASSFDGEEIQYF.

This clone has just one count. V and J are TRBV5-1 and TRBJ2-5, with TRBD2 matching over 8 bases. Germline CDR1 SGHRS, CDR2 YFSETQ. The CDR3 is 16 residues long. V was clipped by 4 bases and J by 5 bases; unmatched bases: 13. Here the CDR3 DNA reads TGCGCCAGCAGCCAAGGGACGACTCCGGGGGGGGAGACCCAGTACTTC. Translation: CASSQGTTPGGETQYF.

The V and J genes are TRBV19 and TRBJ1-1, with D unresolved. V was clipped by 5 bases and J by 1 base, with 14 bases between them. The germline V gene encodes CDR1 LNHDA and CDR2 SQIVND (reference sequence). The CDR3 loop spans 15 amino acids. CDR3 coding DNA: TGTGCCAGTAGTTTCCTCGGGGATCGGAACACTGAAGCTTTCTTT. As protein: CASSFLGDRNTEAFF.

The chain has TRBV6-1 and TRBJ1-5, with a weak D call TRBD1 (5 bases). V was cut by 2 bases and J by 1 base, with 9 bases left in between. CDR1 and CDR2 (germline): MNHNS, SASEGT. The CDR3 has 15 amino acids. The CDR3 coding sequence is TGTGCCAGCAGTGAAAATCGGGGGAGCAATCAGCCCCAGCATTTT. Protein sequence: CASSENRGSNQPQHF.

The chain combines TRBV7-6 with TRBJ1-2; D gene uncertain. Trimming stripped 5 bases from V and 2 bases from J, with 15 bases between. The CDR3 loop spans 15 amino acids. Germline lookup yields CDR1 SGHVS and CDR2 FNYEAQ. The CDR3 reads CASSPNPGRNYGYTF. DNA for the CDR3: TGTGCCAGCAGCCCCAATCCAGGCAGAAACTATGGCTACACCTTC.

The V and J genes are TRBV29-1 and TRBJ1-2; D not certain. The CDR3 runs 13 residues. Trimming took off 4 bases at V and 0 bases at J, with 9 bases between the two ends. Germline V gene sequence: CDR1 SQVTM, CDR2 ANQGSEA. The CDR3 sequence is CSVARNPNYGYTF. CDR3 nucleotides: TGCAGCGTTGCTCGGAATCCTAACTATGGCTACACCTTC.

V gene TRBV18 combines with J gene TRBJ2-5, with TRBD2 matching 8 bases. CDR1 KGHSH and CDR2 LQKENI come from the germline V gene. With 1 base clipped from V and 7 bases from J, the junction kept 11 bases outside the gene matches. The CDR3 spans 16 residues. The CDR3 loop is CASSPLASGGSGTQYF. CDR3 DNA: TGTGCCAGCTCACCACTCGCCAGCGGGGGTTCTGGGACCCAGTACTTC.

The chain couples TRBV18 to TRBJ1-1, with D possibly being TRBD1 (6 bases). Trimming took off 6 bases at V and 10 bases at J, with 18 bases between the two ends. From germline, CDR1 is KGHSH and CDR2 LQKENI. This CDR3 has 13 residues. For the CDR3, the DNA is TGTGCCAGCTCGGTACAGGGTTCGGTTGGAGCTTTCTTT. Translating gives CASSVQGSVGAFF.

This clone was seen more than once but under ten times. The chain combines TRBV11-2 with TRBJ2-7; TRBD2 matches at 14 bases. V was clipped by 4 bases and J by 8 bases; unmatched bases: 10. CDR1 and CDR2 (germline): SGHAT, FQNNGV. CDR3 length equals 16 residues. CDR3 bases: TGTGCCAGCAGCTATACGAGCGGGACTAGCGGGGGTAAGCAGTACTTC. Translated: CASSYTSGTSGGKQYF.

The J gene is TRBJ2-5, the V gene TRBV5-1, with 13 positions matching TRBD2. This CDR3 is built from 17 residues. V shed 0 bases and J 2 bases; nucleotides not matched to a gene: 4. Germline assignment: CDR1 SGHRS and CDR2 YFSETQ. The CDR3 protein is CASSLGWGLAGQETQYF. CDR3 DNA sequence: TGCGCCAGCAGCTTGGGATGGGGACTAGCGGGACAAGAGACCCAGTACTTC.

The V call is TRBV6-1, the J call TRBJ1-1, with TRBD1 identical over 8 bases. Germline V CDR1 and CDR2: MNHNS, SASEGT. V trimming: 4 bases; J trimming: 11 bases; junction bases outside the gene matches: 3. The CDR3 is 11 residues long. The CDR3 region is CASSATGVAFF. The CDR3 nucleotides read TGTGCCAGCAGTGCGACAGGGGTGGCTTTCTTT.

The V gene is TRBV7-2, the J gene TRBJ1-3; D is possibly TRBD1 (5 bases). Germline V gene data show CDR1 as SGHTA and CDR2 as FQGNSA. The germline V and J ends were trimmed by 2 bases and 4 bases, with 12 bases remaining between them. The CDR3 spans 15 residues. The CDR3 reads CASSLRGLGGNTIYF. The CDR3 DNA reads as TGTGCCAGCAGCTTACGGGGACTAGGGGGAAACACCATATATTTT.

Worth noting for this clone: The identical CDR3 is also encoded by other nucleotide sequences in the sample. The V and J genes are TRBV28 and TRBJ2-6; TRBD2 is a possible D gene (5 bases). Germline loops: CDR1 MDHEN, CDR2 SYDVKM. Trimming took 5 bases from V and 4 from J, leaving 27 bases between them. This CDR3 spans 20 amino acids. CDR3 sequence reads: CASSAEYGGRSHSGANVLTF. As DNA, the CDR3 is TGTGCCAGCAGTGCCGAGTACGGTGGGAGATCACACTCCGGGGCCAACGTCCTGACTTTC.

V is TRBV10-3 and J is TRBJ2-7; possibly TRBD2 for D (5 bases). The germline V gene has CDR1 ENHRY and CDR2 SYGVKD. There are 13 residues in the CDR3. Deletions cut 7 bases from V and 2 bases from J, with 12 bases between. The CDR3: CAIMDSSAYEQYF. The DNA for the CDR3 is TGTGCCATCATGGACTCCTCGGCCTACGAGCAGTACTTC.

This chain connects TRBV10-3 to TRBJ2-1; perhaps D is TRBD1 or TRBD2 (6 bases each). CDR1 and CDR2 (germline): ENHRY, SYGVKD. The CDR3 is 14 residues long. The ends were cut back, 3 bases at V and 8 bases at J, with 14 bases in the middle. CDR3 DNA sequence: TGTGCCATCAGTGATTCGACAGGCGGGGATGAGCAGTTCTTC. This gives the protein CAISDSTGGDEQFF.

J is TRBJ2-7 and V is TRBV10-3; 7 bases align to TRBD1. This CDR3 is 14 amino acids long. Germline V CDR1 and CDR2: ENHRY, SYGVKD. V gave up 5 bases and J gave up 4 bases; unmatched junction bases: 8. Here the CDR3 reads CAISSGTVGYEQYF. CDR3 coding DNA: TGTGCCATCAGTTCCGGGACAGTAGGTTACGAGCAGTACTTC.